This passage covers 16 T cell receptor beta chains from one sample sequenced in a study of shared clonotypes between healthy human individuals. CD45RO-negative, CCR7-positively selected cells formed the naive CD8 fraction, excluding terminally differentiated effector memory CD45RA+ cells. The data were produced by immunoSEQ multiplex PCR, yet TCRdb's version contains in-frame clones alone and is incomplete. Counted here are about 820,000 clones, 80% to 95% occurring once; the ten biggest clones make up 24%. The source material was naive CD8+ T cells sorted from blood. The receptors were sampled from a man younger than 45 in good health.

The chain is built from TRBV7-9 and TRBJ2-1; 14 bases align to TRBD2. CDR3 length equals 18 residues. V gave up 5 bases and J gave up 1 base; unmatched junction bases: 7. Germline V gene data show CDR1 as SEHNR and CDR2 as FQNEAQ (reference sequence). This CDR3 reads CASSPGTSGSTSYNEQFF. CDR3 nucleotide sequence: TGTGCCAGCAGCCCAGGGACTAGCGGGAGTACGTCCTACAATGAGCAGTTCTTC.

This chain links TRBV13 with TRBJ1-1; 11 bases agree with TRBD1. Per the germline V gene, CDR1 is PRHDT and CDR2 is FYEKMQ (reference sequence). The CDR3 runs to 15 residues. V was clipped by 1 base and J by 5 bases; unmatched bases: 3. The CDR3 region is CASSLVGQGATEAFF. The CDR3 DNA follows: TGTGCCAGCAGCTTAGTAGGACAGGGGGCAACTGAAGCTTTCTTT.

The chain recombines TRBV11-2 with TRBJ2-3; TRBD2 aligns across 11 bases. CDR1 SGHAT and CDR2 FQNNGV come from the germline V gene. The junction had 13 bases not matched to a gene; V was cut back by 4 bases and J by 7 bases. The CDR3 has 17 amino acids. Here the CDR3 DNA reads TGTGCCAGCAGCTCAGCATCTAGCGGGGGGATTTACAATACGCAGTATTTT. It yields the protein CASSSASSGGIYNTQYF.

V is TRBV4-1 and J is TRBJ2-7; D is ambiguous. The length of the CDR3 is 16 residues. From germline, CDR1 is MGHRA and CDR2 YSYEKL. Trimming removed 4 bases at V and 0 bases at J, with 16 bases between. The chain's CDR3 is CASSPGPAISSYEQYF. The CDR3 DNA follows: TGCGCCAGCAGCCCCGGGCCAGCTATAAGCTCCTACGAGCAGTACTTC.

The rearrangement uses TRBV29-1 and TRBJ2-3; D gene ambiguous. The CDR3 consists of 10 residues. In germline, CDR1 is SQVTM, CDR2 ANQGSEA. The ends were cut back, 5 bases at V and 6 bases at J, with 6 bases in the middle. The CDR3 bases are TGCAGCGTTCTTGAGGATACGCAGTATTTT. As protein: CSVLEDTQYF.

This chain links TRBV9 with TRBJ2-7; no firm D call. V was clipped by 0 bases and J by 4 bases, with 14 bases between them. This CDR3 comprises 15 residues. Germline assignment: CDR1 SGDLS and CDR2 YYNGEE. CDR3 loop: CASSVGGQVAYEQYF. The CDR3 region has the DNA TGTGCCAGCAGCGTAGGTGGGCAGGTTGCATACGAGCAGTACTTC.

The chain has TRBV7-9 and TRBJ2-7; D is ambiguous. In germline, CDR1 is SEHNR, CDR2 FQNEAQ (reference sequence). The ends were cut back, 1 base at V and 5 bases at J, with 6 bases in the middle. The CDR3 is 12 amino acids. The CDR3 is CASSLESNEQYF. CDR3 DNA sequence: TGTGCCAGCAGCTTAGAATCGAACGAGCAGTACTTC.

The V call is TRBV29-1, the J call TRBJ2-7; a weak D match, TRBD1 (5 bases). The CDR3 length is 11 residues. V was pared by 7 bases and J by 3 bases, with 10 bases between. CDR1 SQVTM and CDR2 ANQGSEA come from the germline V gene. The CDR3 loop reads CSATASYEQYF. In DNA, the CDR3 is TGCAGCGCGACAGCTAGCTACGAGCAGTACTTC.

The chain carries TRBV11-2 and TRBJ2-7, with 7 bases lining up with TRBD2. Germline V gene lookup returns CDR1 SGHAT and CDR2 FQNNGV. The CDR3 is 15 residues long. The V gene end was trimmed by 4 bases and the J gene end by 9 bases; junction bases not matched to a gene: 15. The CDR3 loop is CASSSVLRTGGGQYF. In DNA form, the CDR3 reads TGTGCCAGCAGCTCGGTTCTGAGGACGGGAGGTGGGCAGTACTTC.

V is TRBV7-9 and J is TRBJ1-4; D is ambiguous. V gave up 1 base and J gave up 5 bases, with 17 bases separating them. The CDR3 contains 17 residues. Germline CDR1 is SEHNR and CDR2 is FQNEAQ (reference sequence). The DNA of the CDR3 is TGTGCCAGCAGCTTAGGAAATTCCGGGAACGGCAATGAAAAACTGTTTTTT. It codes for CASSLGNSGNGNEKLFF.

This clone was counted once. The J gene is TRBJ1-3, the V gene TRBV4-1; TRBD1 agrees at 7 bases. CDR3 length: 15 residues. J was trimmed by 2 bases and V by 1 base; bases with no gene match: 2. The germline gives CDR1 MGHRA, CDR2 YSYEKL. CDR3 region: CASSQAGGAGNTIYF. The CDR3 DNA reads as TGCGCCAGCAGCCAAGCAGGGGGAGCTGGAAACACCATATATTTT.

J is TRBJ1-2 and V is TRBV19, with D maybe TRBD1 (6 bases). The V gene lost 5 bases and the J gene lost 7 bases, with 17 bases spanning the gap. The germline gives CDR1 LNHDA, CDR2 SQIVND (reference sequence). This CDR3 has 14 residues. The CDR3 reads CASSANAGVVGYTF. CDR3 bases: TGTGCCAGTAGTGCTAACGCAGGGGTTGTTGGCTACACCTTC.

A remark on this clone: At the DNA level, this CDR3 is encoded by other sequences in the same sample as well. The rearrangement uses TRBV7-9 and TRBJ1-1, with D perhaps matching TRBD1 (6 bases). The V end lost 1 base, the J end lost 6 bases, and 6 bases lay between the germline ends. Germline V gene sequence: CDR1 SEHNR, CDR2 FQNEAQ (reference sequence). The length of the CDR3 is 12 residues. CDR3 DNA sequence: TGTGCCAGCAGCTTAGGACAGGCTGAAGCTTTCTTT. This translates into CASSLGQAEAFF.

This rearrangement joins TRBV10-3 to TRBJ2-2; D ambiguous. This CDR3 contains 16 residues. CDR1 is ENHRY, CDR2 SYGVKD, per germline. With 0 bases removed from V and 1 base from J, the gap between germline ends came to 9 bases. Here the CDR3 reads CAISESFGLNTGELFF. CDR3 bases: TGTGCCATCAGTGAGTCCTTCGGGTTGAACACCGGGGAGCTGTTTTTT.

CDR3 bases: TGTGCCACCTTTGGACGGGCTTTTGGCAATCAGCCCCAGCATTTT. It encodes CATFGRAFGNQPQHF. The chain employs TRBV28 and TRBJ1-5; D is unclear. Germline loops: CDR1 MDHEN, CDR2 SYDVKM. The CDR3 is 15 amino acids. Trimming took 10 bases from V and 2 from J, leaving 18 bases between them.

For this clone: In the same sample, other DNA sequences code for this CDR3. This CDR3 reads CASSGSGELFF. The CDR3 DNA follows: TGTGCCAGCAGTGGATCGGGGGAGCTGTTTTTT. V usage is TRBV27 and J usage is TRBJ2-2; D gene uncertain. Trimming stripped 5 bases from V and 8 bases from J, with 6 bases between. There are 11 residues in the CDR3. Germline V CDR1 and CDR2: MNHEY, SMNVEV (reference sequence).